The 22 T cell receptor beta chains below all came from one sample that was sequenced in a study of cytomegalovirus exposure and HLA in healthy donors. The table came from immunoSEQ multiplex PCR; TCRdb's copy has only in-frame clones and leaves some out. This sample has about 130,000 clones, with approximately 90% found just once. Specimen: PBMCs. All receptors derive from a woman aged 30 to 39 in good health and CMV-seropositive.

The chain employs TRBV7-2 and TRBJ2-7; D is perhaps TRBD2 (6 bases). The germline V gene encodes CDR1 SGHTA and CDR2 FQGNSA. Deletions cut 5 bases from V and 3 bases from J, with 11 bases between. The CDR3 runs 13 residues. Here the CDR3 DNA reads TGTGCCAGCAGCCCGCGGGGTGGCTACGAGCAGTACTTC. It encodes CASSPRGGYEQYF.

This chain connects TRBV5-1 to TRBJ1-1; D unclear. This CDR3 is 14 amino acids long. Germline CDR1 SGHRS, CDR2 YFSETQ. V lost 4 bases and J 3 bases, leaving 13 bases between the germline ends. As DNA, the CDR3 is TGCGCCAGCAGCCCCCAAAGTGGCCACACTGAAGCTTTCTTT. Residues: CASSPQSGHTEAFF.

In this sample, this clone turned up once. The chain recombines TRBV28 with TRBJ1-2; 7 nucleotides line up with TRBD1. This CDR3 region has 16 residues. Unmatched junction bases numbered 9, after V lost 4 bases and J lost 1 base. Germline CDR1 reads MDHEN; CDR2 reads SYDVKM. CDR3 in amino acids: CASSSGTEPYNYGYTF. The CDR3 DNA follows: TGTGCCAGCAGTTCCGGGACAGAGCCCTATAACTATGGCTACACCTTC.

The rearrangement links TRBV2 to TRBJ2-3; D is perhaps TRBD1 (6 bases). Germline V gene sequence: CDR1 SNHLY, CDR2 FYNNEI. The CDR3 runs 14 residues. V was clipped by 5 bases and J by 10 bases, with 19 bases between them. Written as DNA, the CDR3 is TGTGCCAGCAGTCCCGGGACACCTCTGTCCCCGCAGTATTTT. Residues: CASSPGTPLSPQYF.

The sample holds one count of this clone. The chain couples TRBV28 to TRBJ1-5, with unresolved D. CDR1 and CDR2 from the germline V gene are MDHEN and SYDVKM. Trimming shortened V by 1 base and J by 0 bases, and 7 bases separated the two germline ends. This CDR3 region has 15 residues. The CDR3 here is CASSLSGVSNQPQHF. Here the CDR3 DNA reads TGTGCCAGCAGTTTATCCGGGGTTAGCAATCAGCCCCAGCATTTT. The variable domain in full, with the rest retrieved from reference TRBV28 and TRBJ1-5, is DVKVTQSSRYLVKRTGEKVFLECVQDMDHENMFWYRQDPGLGLRLIYFSYDVKMKEKGDIPEGYSVSREKKERFSLILESASTNQTSMYLCASSLSGVSNQPQHFGDGTRLSIL.

The genes are TRBV7-2 and TRBJ2-7; D possibly corresponds to TRBD1 (5 bases). The CDR3 covers 14 residues. CDR1 and CDR2 from the germline V gene are SGHTA and FQGNSA. Trimming left V 7 bases short and J 5 bases short, with 18 bases between. As DNA, the CDR3 is TGTGCCAGCAACACCCCCCCAGGGATCGACGAGCAGTACTTC. Translation: CASNTPPGIDEQYF.

This chain joins TRBV5-1 and TRBJ2-2; 7 bases align to TRBD2. V shed 4 bases, J shed 6 bases, and the junction held 6 bases outside the gene matches. The germline V gene has CDR1 SGHRS and CDR2 YFSETQ. CDR3 length: 14 amino acids. The CDR3 region is CASSPSGNPGELFF. The CDR3 bases are TGCGCCAGCAGCCCCAGCGGGAATCCCGGGGAGCTGTTTTTT.

V usage is TRBV6-5 and J usage is TRBJ1-1; possibly TRBD1 for D (6 bases). Trimming left V 0 bases short and J 6 bases short, with 14 bases between. The length of the CDR3 is 15 residues. CDR1 is MNHEY, CDR2 SVGAGI, per germline. CDR3 in DNA: TGTGCCAGCAGTTACTCGGCAGGGGAGAGGGCTGAAGCTTTCTTT. It yields the protein CASSYSAGERAEAFF.

This clone was detected a few times. The V gene is TRBV6-1, the J gene TRBJ2-1, with 10 nucleotides matching TRBD2. Germline CDR1 and CDR2: MNHNS and SASEGT. With V trimmed by 6 bases and J by 7 bases, 9 bases remained unmatched. This CDR3 spans 15 amino acids. The CDR3 loop reads CASRPQSSGGNEQFF. The DNA for the CDR3 is TGTGCCAGCAGGCCGCAGAGTAGCGGGGGGAATGAGCAGTTCTTC.

The chain joins TRBV9 to TRBJ1-3; the match to TRBD1 covers 8 bases. CDR3 size: 15 residues. Trimming cost V 7 bases and J 0 bases; bases outside gene matches: 6. The V gene's germline CDR1 is SGDLS and CDR2 YYNGEE. The CDR3 sequence: CASSRTGTSGNTIYF. CDR3 nucleotides: TGTGCCAGCTCCCGGACAGGGACCTCTGGAAACACCATATATTTT.

The V call is TRBV10-3, the J call TRBJ1-2, with D uncertain. The germline V gene encodes CDR1 ENHRY and CDR2 SYGVKD. CDR3 size: 16 residues. Deletions cut 0 bases from V and 1 base from J, with 12 bases between. The CDR3 here is CAISESARSINYGYTF. The DNA of the CDR3 is TGTGCCATCAGTGAGTCGGCCAGATCAATTAACTATGGCTACACCTTC.

V is TRBV9 and J is TRBJ2-7; maybe TRBD1 (6 bases). V dropped 4 bases and J dropped 5 bases, with 13 bases sitting between them. CDR3 size: 13 residues. The germline CDR1 and CDR2 sequences are SGDLS and YYNGEE. CDR3 sequence: CASSPRGGHEQYF. CDR3 nucleotides: TGTGCCAGCAGCCCCAGGGGCGGGCACGAGCAGTACTTC.

The gene calls are TRBV6-5 and TRBJ2-5; TRBD1 is a possible D gene (5 bases). This CDR3 comprises 15 residues. V gave up 0 bases and J gave up 5 bases, with 13 bases separating them. Germline assignment: CDR1 MNHEY and CDR2 SVGAGI. This CDR3 reads CASSYSGAMAETQYF. CDR3 sequence (DNA): TGTGCCAGCAGTTACTCAGGGGCCATGGCGGAGACCCAGTACTTC.

The chain joins TRBV14 to TRBJ2-7; unclear D gene. The V end was cut by 1 base, the J end by 3 bases, with 13 bases between. Germline CDR1 is SGHDN and CDR2 is FVKESK. The CDR3 has 15 residues. CDR3 in DNA: TGTGCCAGCAGCCAAGTGGAGAAGCCCGGCTACGAGCAGTACTTC. It translates to CASSQVEKPGYEQYF.

This chain links TRBV4-1 with TRBJ2-1, with 7 bases identical to TRBD1. The V gene's germline CDR1 is MGHRA and CDR2 YSYEKL. The CDR3 runs 17 residues. The J segment lost 1 base and the V segment lost 1 base, leaving 7 bases of the junction unmatched. This chain's CDR3 is CASSQVLQGLSYNEQFF. CDR3 in DNA: TGCGCCAGCAGCCAAGTCTTACAGGGGCTTTCCTACAATGAGCAGTTCTTC.

This chain joins TRBV2 and TRBJ2-6; a possible D gene is TRBD2 (5 bases). Germline-derived CDR1 and CDR2 are SNHLY and FYNNEI. This CDR3 spans 16 amino acids. V was cut by 4 bases and J by 2 bases, with 12 bases left in between. CDR3 in DNA: TGTGCCAGCAGTGCGAGAGGGAATACTGGGGCCAACGTCCTGACTTTC. Its translation is CASSARGNTGANVLTF. Complete variable domain (other parts from reference TRBV2 and TRBJ2-6): EPEVTQTPSHQVTQMGQEVILRCVPISNHLYFYWYRQILGQKVEFLVSFYNNEISEKSEIFDDQFSVERPDGSNFTLKIRSTKLEDSAMYFCASSARGNTGANVLTFGAGSRLTVL.

This clone was seen a single time. This chain links TRBV5-5 with TRBJ1-3, with a tentative D call TRBD1 (5 bases). V gave up 2 bases and J gave up 2 bases, with 8 bases separating them. The V gene's germline CDR1 is SGHKS and CDR2 YYEKEE (reference sequence). This CDR3 has 14 residues. In DNA form, the CDR3 reads TGTGCCAGCAGCTTTCAGGGTGCTGGAAACACCATATATTTT. It yields the protein CASSFQGAGNTIYF.

This rearrangement joins TRBV2 to TRBJ1-5; D might be TRBD1 (5 bases). The CDR3 consists of 14 residues. Germline assignment: CDR1 SNHLY and CDR2 FYNNEI. V lost 3 bases, J lost 3 bases, and 9 bases lay in between. The CDR3 DNA reads TGTGCCAGCAGTGAGACAGATTTCAATCAGCCCCAGCATTTT. Translated: CASSETDFNQPQHF.

This chain connects TRBV18 to TRBJ2-7, with a tentative D call TRBD1 (6 bases). Trimming took off 3 bases at V and 0 bases at J, with 15 bases between the two ends. The germline CDR1 and CDR2 sequences are KGHSH and LQKENI. CDR3 length: 16 residues. CDR3 sequence reads: CASSPWTEIYSYEQYF. The CDR3, as DNA: TGTGCCAGCTCACCCTGGACAGAGATATACTCCTACGAGCAGTACTTC.

Written as DNA, the CDR3 is TGTGCCAGCTCACCCGGGAGGGCGAACACCGGGGAGCTGTTTTTT. It codes for CASSPGRANTGELFF. V is TRBV18 and J is TRBJ2-2; TRBD2 agrees at 8 bases. V dropped 3 bases and J dropped 0; count of bases not matched to a gene: 0. The CDR3 runs to 15 residues. Germline CDR1 KGHSH, CDR2 LQKENI.

The chain has TRBV5-1 and TRBJ1-1; TRBD1 aligns across 7 bases. Germline V CDR1 and CDR2: SGHRS, YFSETQ. Trimming at V came to 4 bases and at J to 1 base, leaving 4 bases not matched to a gene. The CDR3 loop spans 14 amino acids. The CDR3 protein is CASSSRDRNTEAFF. Here the CDR3 DNA reads TGCGCCAGCAGCAGCCGGGACAGGAACACTGAAGCTTTCTTT.

The genes are TRBV5-1 and TRBJ2-7; the match to TRBD2 covers 11 bases. The CDR3 sequence is 15 residues long. Germline V lookup: CDR1 SGHRS, CDR2 YFSETQ. V was pared by 0 bases and J by 3 bases, with 2 bases of the junction left unmatched. This chain's CDR3 is CASSLGLAGNYEQYF. CDR3 nucleotides: TGCGCCAGCAGCTTGGGACTAGCGGGGAACTACGAGCAGTACTTC.